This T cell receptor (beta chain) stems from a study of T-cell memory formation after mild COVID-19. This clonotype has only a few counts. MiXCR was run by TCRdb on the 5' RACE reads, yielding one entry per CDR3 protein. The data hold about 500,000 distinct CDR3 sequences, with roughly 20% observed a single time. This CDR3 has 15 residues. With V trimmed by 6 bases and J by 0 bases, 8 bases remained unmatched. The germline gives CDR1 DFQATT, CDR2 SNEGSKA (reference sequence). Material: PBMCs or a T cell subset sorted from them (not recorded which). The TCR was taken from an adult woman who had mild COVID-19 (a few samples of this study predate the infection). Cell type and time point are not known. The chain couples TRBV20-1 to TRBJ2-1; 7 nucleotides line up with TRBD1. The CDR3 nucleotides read TGCAGTGCCAGACCGGGACAGAGCTCCTACAATGAGCAGTTCTTC. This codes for CSARPGQSSYNEQFF.